The T cell receptor (beta chain) described here comes from a study of cytomegalovirus exposure and HLA in healthy donors. Study findings and constraints: As a later analysis revealed, most CMV-associated TCR beta chains appeared HLA-restricted.

With regard to this clone: The antigen is unknown.

The primer mix had 60 Vbeta and 13 Jbeta primers. Here immunoSEQ multiplex PCR was the method, and the copy in TCRdb shows in-frame clones only, minus some. The repertoire has 74,000 or so clones, under 80% of them found once; the top ten carry around 5.8%. The CDR3 totals 13 residues. V was cut by 3 bases and J by 6 bases, with 9 bases left in between. CDR1 and CDR2 from the germline V gene are MNHEY and SMNVEV (reference sequence). The specimen sequenced was PBMCs. The J gene is TRBJ2-1, the V gene TRBV27; tentatively, D is TRBD2 (5 bases). The receptor's source is a male donor in good health and CMV-seropositive. Here the CDR3 reads CASSFATINEQFF. In nucleotides, the CDR3 is TGTGCCAGCAGTTTCGCGACTATCAATGAGCAGTTCTTC.